These T cell receptor beta chains were read from a single sample in a study of CD8 T cells in ankylosing spondylitis. Each CDR3 protein is one row after TCRdb ran MiXCR on the 5' RACE reads. The sample lists a few hundred thousand distinct CDR3 sequences, 18% occurring once. The sequenced sample was blood, either unsorted or a sorted T cell fraction (not recorded which). The receptors shown here come from a male donor with ankylosing spondylitis or in good health (not recorded which). Each CDR3 is given with its conserved first and last residue. D genes are given only for firm matches. Expanded clones are given a class, and other clones once, few, many or no size at all.

D: TRBD2; size: few; J: TRBJ2-1; V: TRBV5-1; DNA: TGCGCCAGCAGCTTGGGACTAGCGGGCCAGAAGCAGTTCTTC; CDR3: CASSLGLAGQKQFF
D: TRBD1; size: NA; J: TRBJ1-5; V: TRBV4-1; DNA: TGCGCCAGCAGCCAGGGAGGAACAGGGGAGGATCAGCCCCAGCATTTT; CDR3: CASSQGGTGEDQPQHF
D: TRBD2; size: many; J: TRBJ2-3; V: TRBV12-3/TRBV12-4; DNA: TGTGCCAGCTGGGTTAGTAGCGGGGATAGCACAGATACGCAGTATTTT; CDR3: CASWVSSGDSTDTQYF
D: NA; size: few; J: TRBJ2-3; V: TRBV20-1; DNA: TGCAGTGCTAGATGGGGGATCAGGGGCACAGATACGCAGTATTTT; CDR3: CSARWGIRGTDTQYF
D: TRBD2; size: few; J: TRBJ2-7; V: TRBV4-2; DNA: TGTGCCAGCAGCCAAGAGCATCGGGAGGGCACCTACGAGCAGTACTTC; CDR3: CASSQEHREGTYEQYF
D: NA; size: many; J: TRBJ2-1; V: TRBV12-3/TRBV12-4; DNA: TGTGCCAGCAGTTTAGGGGGAGGTGAGCAGTTCTTC; CDR3: CASSLGGGEQFF
D: NA; size: NA; J: TRBJ2-1; V: TRBV12-3/TRBV12-4; DNA: TGTGCCAGCAGTTTCGTCCTTTCCTACAATGAGCAGTTCTTC; CDR3: CASSFVLSYNEQFF
D: TRBD2; size: NA; J: TRBJ2-1; V: TRBV4-2; DNA: TGTGCCAGCAGCCAAGTAGCTAGCGGGGGAAACAATGAGCAGTTCTTC; CDR3: CASSQVASGGNNEQFF
D: NA; size: NA; J: TRBJ2-7; V: TRBV5-1; DNA: TGCGCCAGCAGCTTGGGCAGCGGAGCACAGTACGAGCAGTACTTC; CDR3: CASSLGSGAQYEQYF
D: NA; size: many; J: TRBJ2-1; V: TRBV24-1; DNA: TGTGCCACCAGTAACTACAATGAGCAGTTCTTC; CDR3: CATSNYNEQFF
D: NA; size: many; J: TRBJ2-7; V: TRBV9; DNA: TGTGCCAGCAGCGTAGCCAGCGGGTCCTACGAGCAGTACTTC; CDR3: CASSVASGSYEQYF
D: TRBD2; size: NA; J: TRBJ2-2; V: TRBV27; DNA: TGTGCCAGCAGTCCCCACCGACTAGCAGTGAACACCGGGGAGCTGTTTTTT; CDR3: CASSPHRLAVNTGELFF
D: NA; size: many; J: TRBJ2-1; V: TRBV27; DNA: TGTGCCAGCAGTTTATTAGAAAGCTCCTACAATGAGCAGTTCTTC; CDR3: CASSLLESSYNEQFF
D: NA; size: NA; J: TRBJ2-1; V: TRBV27; DNA: TGTGCCAGCAGTATGGGAGGCGGTCTACATGAGCAGTTCTTC; CDR3: CASSMGGGLHEQFF
D: NA; size: few; J: TRBJ2-3; V: TRBV29-1; DNA: TGCAGCGTTCGGCATGGGGGAGATACGCAGTATTTT; CDR3: CSVRHGGDTQYF
D: NA; size: NA; J: TRBJ2-1; V: TRBV7-2; DNA: TGTGCCATCGTTAGTACTAACTCCTACACTGAGCAGTTCTTC; CDR3: CAIVSTNSYTEQFF
D: NA; size: NA; J: TRBJ1-1; V: TRBV4-3; DNA: TGCGCCAGCAGCCAAGAGCCAGGGCTGAACACTGAAGCTTTCTTT; CDR3: CASSQEPGLNTEAFF
D: NA; size: NA; J: TRBJ2-7; V: TRBV6-2/TRBV6-3; DNA: TGTGCCAGCAGTTACTCGAAGGGAGACAGTTGGTCCTACGAGCAGTACTTC; CDR3: CASSYSKGDSWSYEQYF
D: NA; size: NA; J: TRBJ2-7; V: TRBV10-3; DNA: TGTGCCATCCAGGAAGAGGGGTACGAGCAGTACTTC; CDR3: CAIQEEGYEQYF
D: TRBD1; size: NA; J: TRBJ2-7; V: TRBV27; DNA: TGTGCCAGCAGTCCGACAGGGGAGCCCTACGAGCAGTACTTC; CDR3: CASSPTGEPYEQYF
D: NA; size: NA; J: TRBJ2-7; V: TRBV7-9; DNA: TGTGCCAGCAGCCCACCGTGGAACGAGCAGTACTTC; CDR3: CASSPPWNEQYF
D: NA; size: NA; J: TRBJ2-4; V: TRBV7-8; DNA: TGTGCCAGCAGCTTAGCGGGGACATCCAACGGTGACATTCAGTACTTC; CDR3: CASSLAGTSNGDIQYF
D: NA; size: many; J: TRBJ1-1; V: TRBV5-6; DNA: TGTGCCAGCAGCTCCCTGACAACGAACACTGAAGCTTTCTTT; CDR3: CASSSLTTNTEAFF
D: NA; size: NA; J: TRBJ2-1; V: TRBV9; DNA: TGTGCCAGCAGCGTAGATTGGGTCTTCGGCAATGAGCAGTTCTTC; CDR3: CASSVDWVFGNEQFF
D: NA; size: NA; J: TRBJ2-7; V: TRBV5-1; DNA: TGCGCCAGCAGCTATACAGGGTTTGGCTACGAGCAGTACTTC; CDR3: CASSYTGFGYEQYF
D: TRBD2; size: NA; J: TRBJ2-1; V: TRBV7-8; DNA: TGTGCCAGCAGCTTATCCCTAGCGGGAGTCCCCCATGAGCAGTTCTTC; CDR3: CASSLSLAGVPHEQFF
D: TRBD1; size: NA; J: TRBJ2-3; V: TRBV5-1; DNA: TGCGCCAGCAGCTTGGCCGGACAGGGGTTGTCGTTAAAGAGGGCAATTGGGACAGATACGCAGTATTTT; CDR3: CASSLAGQGLSLKRAIGTDTQYF
D: TRBD1; size: many; J: TRBJ2-2; V: TRBV24-1; DNA: TGTGCCACCAGTACAGGGGACACCGGGGAGCTGTTTTTT; CDR3: CATSTGDTGELFF
D: NA; size: many; J: TRBJ2-1; V: TRBV27; DNA: TGTGCCAGCAGCTTAGTTGTGGGGTCCTACAATGAGCAGTTCTTC; CDR3: CASSLVVGSYNEQFF
D: NA; size: NA; J: TRBJ2-3; V: TRBV29-1; DNA: TGCAGCGTGGCTCGCGGGTTAGGGAAAGATACGCAGTATTTT; CDR3: CSVARGLGKDTQYF
D: TRBD1; size: many; J: TRBJ2-7; V: TRBV7-9; DNA: TGTGCCAGCAGCCCCACAGGGGCCTACGAGCAGTACTTC; CDR3: CASSPTGAYEQYF
D: NA; size: many; J: TRBJ2-5; V: TRBV12-3/TRBV12-4; DNA: TGTGCCAGCAGTTTTAGGCCTGATCGTGTCGTTCAAGAGACCCAGTACTTC; CDR3: CASSFRPDRVVQETQYF
D: NA; size: few; J: TRBJ2-1; V: TRBV29-1; DNA: TGCAGCGTTGATAGGAGGAGAAGCTCCTACAATGAGCAGTTCTTC; CDR3: CSVDRRRSSYNEQFF
D: TRBD2; size: NA; J: TRBJ2-1; V: TRBV7-9; DNA: TGTGCCAGCAGCATAAGACTAGCCGGGCATGAGCAGTTCTTC; CDR3: CASSIRLAGHEQFF
D: NA; size: NA; J: TRBJ2-7; V: TRBV11-2; DNA: TGTGCCAGCAGCTTTGGACAAGACTACGAGCAGTACTTC; CDR3: CASSFGQDYEQYF
D: TRBD1; size: few; J: TRBJ2-5; V: TRBV20-1; DNA: TGCAGTGCCAGACGGCAGGGGGAGGAGACCCAGTACTTC; CDR3: CSARRQGEETQYF
D: TRBD2; size: few; J: TRBJ2-3; V: TRBV5-5; DNA: TGTGCCAGCAGCTTCAGAGGAGGCGGGAGTCTATCAGATACGCAGTATTTT; CDR3: CASSFRGGGSLSDTQYF
D: NA; size: few; J: TRBJ1-1; V: TRBV4-1; DNA: TGCGCCTCCGAGGGGGGGGGCGCGGAAGCTTTCTTT; CDR3: CASEGGGAEAFF
D: NA; size: few; J: TRBJ2-7; V: TRBV29-1; DNA: TGCAGCGTTGTAAATCCAGGGAGCTCCTACGAGCAGTACTTC; CDR3: CSVVNPGSSYEQYF
D: NA; size: NA; J: TRBJ2-7; V: TRBV7-9; DNA: TGTGCCAGCAGCTTAGTTTCGGGGAGGACTGGGTTCTACGAGCAGTACTTC; CDR3: CASSLVSGRTGFYEQYF
D: TRBD2; size: NA; J: TRBJ2-3; V: TRBV11-1; DNA: TGTGCCAGCAGCCTCGGGACTAGCGGGACCTCTAGCACAGATACGCAGTATTTT; CDR3: CASSLGTSGTSSTDTQYF
D: NA; size: NA; J: TRBJ2-7; V: TRBV25-1; DNA: TGTGCCAGCAGTGAAACCCCCTGGCACGAGCAGTACTTC; CDR3: CASSETPWHEQYF
D: NA; size: few; J: TRBJ2-3; V: TRBV9; DNA: TGTGCCAGCAGCGTAGGGGTTACGAGCACAGATACGCAGTATTTT; CDR3: CASSVGVTSTDTQYF
D: TRBD2; size: NA; J: TRBJ2-7; V: TRBV27; DNA: TGTGCCAGCAGTGTAGCGGGAGAAATTAACTACGAGCAGTACTTC; CDR3: CASSVAGEINYEQYF
D: NA; size: NA; J: TRBJ2-1; V: TRBV7-8; DNA: TGTGCCAGCAGCTTAGCGGCTATGTGGAGGGAGAATGAGCAGTTCTTC; CDR3: CASSLAAMWRENEQFF
D: TRBD1; size: NA; J: TRBJ1-3; V: TRBV12-3/TRBV12-4; DNA: TGTGCCAGCAGTCCGACGACAGGGACGGGAAACACCATATATTTT; CDR3: CASSPTTGTGNTIYF
D: TRBD1; size: NA; J: TRBJ2-1; V: TRBV9; DNA: TGTGCCAGCAGCGTCGACAGGGGGGTCTACAATGAGCAGTTCTTC; CDR3: CASSVDRGVYNEQFF
D: TRBD1; size: NA; J: TRBJ2-7; V: TRBV7-9; DNA: TGTGCCAGCAGCTTCTCCAGGGGGACCTCCTACGAGCAGTACTTC; CDR3: CASSFSRGTSYEQYF
D: NA; size: few; J: TRBJ2-1; V: TRBV29-1; DNA: TGCAGCGTTGTTCTCGATGGGAATGAGCAGTTCTTC; CDR3: CSVVLDGNEQFF
D: NA; size: many; J: TRBJ1-1; V: TRBV29-1; DNA: TGCAGCGTTGACACCCCTTCGAACACTGAAGCTTTCTTT; CDR3: CSVDTPSNTEAFF
D: TRBD2; size: many; J: TRBJ2-3; V: TRBV5-6; DNA: TGTGCCAGCAGCTTGGTCGGACTAGCGGGAGGAACAGATACGCAGTATTTT; CDR3: CASSLVGLAGGTDTQYF
D: NA; size: NA; J: TRBJ2-7; V: TRBV7-6; DNA: TGTGCCAGCAGCTATGGGGCGGACTCCTACGAGCAGTACTTC; CDR3: CASSYGADSYEQYF
D: TRBD2; size: NA; J: TRBJ2-7; V: TRBV12-3/TRBV12-4; DNA: TGTGCCAGCAGTTTAATGCCTAGCGGCTCCTACGAGCAGTACTTC; CDR3: CASSLMPSGSYEQYF
D: NA; size: NA; J: TRBJ1-6; V: TRBV12-3/TRBV12-4; DNA: TGTGCCAGCAGTTTTTCGGGGGGATCACCCCTCCACTTT; CDR3: CASSFSGGSPLHF
D: NA; size: few; J: TRBJ1-2; V: TRBV12-3/TRBV12-4; DNA: TGTGCCAGCAGTTTAAGGCAGGGGAGAGGCTACACCTTC; CDR3: CASSLRQGRGYTF
D: NA; size: NA; J: TRBJ2-7; V: TRBV10-2; DNA: TGCGCCAGCACCGAGTCGCTGAGTCACGAGCAGTACTTC; CDR3: CASTESLSHEQYF
D: TRBD2; size: NA; J: TRBJ2-1; V: TRBV11-2; DNA: TGTGCCAGCAGCTTAGATCCCCCCCTCGGGACTAGCGGGTCCTACAATGAGCAGTTCTTC; CDR3: CASSLDPPLGTSGSYNEQFF